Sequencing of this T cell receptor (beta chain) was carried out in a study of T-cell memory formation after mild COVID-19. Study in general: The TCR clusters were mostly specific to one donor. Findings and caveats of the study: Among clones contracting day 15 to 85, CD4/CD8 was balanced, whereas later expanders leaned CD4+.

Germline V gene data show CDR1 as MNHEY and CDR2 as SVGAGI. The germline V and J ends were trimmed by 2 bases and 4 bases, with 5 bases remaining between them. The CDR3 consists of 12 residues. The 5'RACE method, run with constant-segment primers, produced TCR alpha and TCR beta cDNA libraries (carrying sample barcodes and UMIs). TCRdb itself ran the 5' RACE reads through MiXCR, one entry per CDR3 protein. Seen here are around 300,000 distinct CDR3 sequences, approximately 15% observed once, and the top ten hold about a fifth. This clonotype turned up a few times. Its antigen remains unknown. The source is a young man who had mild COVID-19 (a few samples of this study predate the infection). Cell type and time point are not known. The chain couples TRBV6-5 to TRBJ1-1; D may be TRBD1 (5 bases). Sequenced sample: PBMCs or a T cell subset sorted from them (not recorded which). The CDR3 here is CASSYGATEAFF. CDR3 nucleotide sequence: TGTGCCAGCAGTTACGGGGCCACTGAAGCTTTCTTT.